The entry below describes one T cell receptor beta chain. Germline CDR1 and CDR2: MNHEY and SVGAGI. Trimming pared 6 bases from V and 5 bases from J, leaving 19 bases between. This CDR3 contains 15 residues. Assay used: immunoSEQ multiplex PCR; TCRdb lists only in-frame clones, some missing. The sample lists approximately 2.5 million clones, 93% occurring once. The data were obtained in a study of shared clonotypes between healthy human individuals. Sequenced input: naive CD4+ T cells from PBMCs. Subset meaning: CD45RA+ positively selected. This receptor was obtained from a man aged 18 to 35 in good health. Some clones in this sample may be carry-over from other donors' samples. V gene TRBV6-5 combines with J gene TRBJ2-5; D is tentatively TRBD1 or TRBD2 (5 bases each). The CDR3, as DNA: TGTGCCAGCAGCCGCCCTTCCACAGGAGGCGAGACCCAGTACTTC. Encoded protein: CASSRPSTGGETQYF.